This T cell receptor (beta chain) was identified in a study of CD8+ T cells in alopecia areata. Study as a whole: Those receiving the skin were approximately 6-11-week-old female C3H/HeJ mice, whose grafts came from roughly 6-12-month-old C3H/HeJ donors with spontaneous alopecia. Study conclusions and caveats: Normal scalp had lower clonality than lesional scalp, with alopecia totalis/universalis lesions showing this most strongly. Scalp sequencing captures resident alphabeta T cells of normal skin too.

Extracted RNA was reverse transcribed, and the resulting cDNA served as sequencing template. Libraries were prepared by immunoSEQ multiplex PCR; TCRdb keeps only in-frame clonotypes and omits some of them. The counts give 200,000 to 300,000 clones, none of them seen only once; about 1.2% is held by the top ten. Separation of pooled cutaneous lymph node cells was by sorting with CD4, CD8alpha, NKG2D, NKG2ACE and other markers. Germline CDR1 NSHNY, CDR2 SYGAGN. The CDR3 has 12 residues. The ends were cut back, 6 bases at V and 2 bases at J, with 9 bases in the middle. Remarks on this clone: The antigen remains undetermined. Here the gene names and germline are mouse. The CDR3 extends 4 residues past the end of the read, so its final part is completed from the germline J gene.

The chain joins TRBV13-1 to TRBJ2-7, with a weak D call TRBD2 (6 bases). This receptor was taken from a C3H/HeJ mouse with alopecia areata. The strain's MHC haplotype is H2-k. Sample: CD4+ T cells sorted from a lymph node. The CDR3 spells CASKGTTYEQYF. CDR3 DNA, as far as it was read: TGTGCCAGCAAGGGGACTACCTAT.